These 11 T cell receptor beta chains share one sample of origin, sequenced in a study of PD-1 blockade in classical Hodgkin lymphoma. Measured with immunoSEQ multiplex PCR; TCRdb has only the in-frame clones, and not every one. The sample shows some 96,000 clones, about 92% of them seen only once. The time point denotes: cycle 4 day 1 (C4D1), after 5 to 7 weeks of nivolumab. Each patient's relapse followed autologous stem cell transplantation, and brentuximab vedotin exposure varied. Sequencing was performed on peripheral blood mononuclear cells (PBMCs), taken before the fourth cycle of nivolumab. These receptors originate from a human donor with classical Hodgkin lymphoma.

This sequence joins TRBV5-1 and TRBJ1-2; tentatively, D is TRBD1 (5 bases). This CDR3 is 13 amino acids long. Looked up from germline, CDR1 is SGHRS and CDR2 is YFSETQ. With 1 base removed from V and 2 bases from J, the gap between germline ends came to 6 bases. The chain's CDR3 is CASSLWGNYGYTF. The CDR3 coding sequence is TGCGCCAGCAGCTTGTGGGGGAACTATGGCTACACCTTC.

The chain links TRBV6-8 to TRBJ1-2; tentative D call: TRBD1 (6 bases). Germline-derived CDR1 and CDR2 are MNHGY and SAAAGT. Trimming shortened V by 2 bases and J by 4 bases, and 17 bases separated the two germline ends. This CDR3 has 16 residues. CDR3 coding DNA: TGTGCCAGCAGTTACAGCGCCAGGGGTCGGGGCTATGGCTACACCTTC. This gives the protein CASSYSARGRGYGYTF.

This sequence joins TRBV5-1 and TRBJ2-3; 8 bases fit TRBD1. CDR3 length: 15 residues. Germline V gene data show CDR1 as SGHRS and CDR2 as YFSETQ. The V gene end was trimmed by 5 bases and the J gene end by 3 bases; junction bases not matched to a gene: 8. The CDR3 reads CASRAGTGGTDTQYF. In DNA, the CDR3 is TGCGCCAGCAGGGCCGGGACAGGAGGGACAGATACGCAGTATTTT.

This chain connects TRBV28 to TRBJ1-5; 8 bases fit TRBD1. This CDR3 has 15 amino acids. Germline V gene lookup returns CDR1 MDHEN and CDR2 SYDVKM. Trimming removed 6 bases from V and 5 bases from J; junction bases left unmatched: 9. CDR3 region: CASRAGTGDYQPQHF. The CDR3 nucleotides are TGTGCCAGCAGAGCCGGGACAGGAGACTATCAGCCCCAGCATTTT.

The chain combines TRBV5-4 with TRBJ2-5, with D perhaps TRBD1 (5 bases). The CDR3 is 15 amino acids. Per germline, CDR1 SGHNT and CDR2 YYREEE (reference sequence). Trimming shortened V by 2 bases and J by 4 bases, and 15 bases separated the two germline ends. The CDR3 loop reads CASSLYWQGGETQYF. The CDR3 DNA reads TGTGCCAGCAGCTTATACTGGCAGGGCGGAGAGACCCAGTACTTC. Variable domain in full (rest from reference TRBV5-4 and TRBJ2-5): ETGVTQSPTHLIKTRGQQVTLRCSSQSGHNTVSWYQQALGQGPQFIFQYYREEENGRGNFPPRFSGLQFPNYSSELNVNALELDDSALYLCASSLYWQGGETQYFGPGTRLLVL.

This chain links TRBV27 with TRBJ2-7, with D unresolved. This CDR3 has 15 amino acids. Germline V gene sequence: CDR1 MNHEY, CDR2 SMNVEV (reference sequence). Trimming left V 2 bases short and J 4 bases short, with 15 bases between. The CDR3: CASSLRPTPVYEQYF. The CDR3 DNA reads TGTGCCAGCAGTTTAAGGCCGACTCCCGTGTACGAGCAGTACTTC.

This rearrangement joins TRBV28 to TRBJ2-3; 13 nucleotides agree with TRBD2. Germline V gene lookup returns CDR1 MDHEN and CDR2 SYDVKM. Unmatched junction bases numbered 8, after V lost 1 base and J lost 1 base. The CDR3 extends over 19 amino acids. This CDR3 is CASSLYTSGRAGGTDTQYF. The DNA for the CDR3 is TGTGCCAGCAGTTTATATACTAGCGGGAGGGCCGGGGGCACAGATACGCAGTATTTT.

V and J are TRBV5-1 and TRBJ1-4, with D tentatively TRBD1 (5 bases). The V and J ends lost 5 bases and 8 bases respectively, with 13 bases between them. CDR1 and CDR2 (germline): SGHRS, YFSETQ. This CDR3 is built from 13 residues. This CDR3 is CASRPGTEEKLFF. The CDR3 bases are TGCGCCAGCAGACCCGGGACCGAGGAAAAACTGTTTTTT.

The V gene is TRBV5-1, the J gene TRBJ2-2; D is perhaps TRBD2 (6 bases). Per the germline V gene, CDR1 is SGHRS and CDR2 is YFSETQ. Trimming pared 6 bases from V and 3 bases from J, leaving 15 bases between. CDR3 size: 15 residues. The CDR3 sequence is CASTGRLVDTGELFF. The CDR3 DNA reads as TGCGCCAGCACGGGGAGGCTAGTGGACACCGGGGAGCTGTTTTTT.

The chain recombines TRBV30 with TRBJ2-7; D call uncertain. This CDR3 has 14 amino acids. Looked up from germline, CDR1 is GTSNPN and CDR2 is SVGIG (reference sequence). V was trimmed by 0 bases and J by 2 bases, leaving 11 bases between them. The CDR3 DNA sequence: TGTGCCTGGAGTGTATACACTTTCGCCTACGAGCAGTACTTC. It yields the protein CAWSVYTFAYEQYF.

The V and J genes are TRBV27 and TRBJ2-7; D is tentatively TRBD1 or TRBD2 (5 bases each). This CDR3 is built from 15 residues. Germline lookup yields CDR1 MNHEY and CDR2 SMNVEV (reference sequence). V was trimmed by 2 bases and J by 2 bases, leaving 13 bases between them. CDR3 DNA: TGTGCCAGCAGTTTAGAGGGGTATTACCCCTACGAGCAGTACTTC. It specifies CASSLEGYYPYEQYF.